These T cell receptor beta chains were read from a single sample in a study of T cell changes during pregnancy in multiple sclerosis. The protocol was immunoSEQ multiplex PCR, while the TCRdb copy is restricted to in-frame clones and leaves out a portion. The table lists approximately 43,000 clones, about 90% of them singletons. This material consisted of CD8+ T cells from peripheral blood mononuclear cells, taken in the first trimester of pregnancy. The source of these receptors is a female donor with multiple sclerosis, enrolled in a pregnancy study. CDR3s include the opening cysteine and the closing phenylalanine or tryptophan. Clone sizes are given selectively: once, few, many, or a class where the clone is expanded.

clone size,V gene,CDR3 protein
-,TRBV5-4,CASSLELEETQYF
-,TRBV6-5,CASSRSGVEQYF
-,TRBV9,CASSVGGVVRYTGELFF
few,TRBV18,CASSPGQGSPYEQYF
-,TRBV2,CASLPRGTEAFF
-,TRBV7-9,CASSLVSSGTEAFF
-,TRBV13,CASSGQGAAKNIQYF
-,TRBV7-6,CAVRNAGTDTQYF
-,TRBV6-5,CASSYRGAGYTEAFF
-,TRBV13,CASSSITGLRNGYTF
-,TRBV18,CASSPPRTSGFYEQYF
once,TRBV5-1,CASSDTGGDYNEQFF
-,TRBV5-4,CASSLSVQGIEQYF
-,TRBV9,CASSVDWTANIQYF
-,TRBV30,CAWSVGPRALDEQFF
-,TRBV2,CASRWGQSFQETQYF
-,TRBV21-1,CASSNGFGTRIVPEQFF
-,TRBV9,CASSVGGGGAYADTQYF
-,TRBV27,CASSLGQGAGEQYF
few,TRBV12-5,CASGFPGELFF
once,TRBV6-4,CASSEGGRTEAFF
-,TRBV10-3,CAISESGRSTGELFF
once,TRBV7-9,CASSDDSLMKTQYF
-,TRBV27,CASSPFPRGLETQYF
once,TRBV9,CASSVGPPVRTDTQYF
-,TRBV19,CASTPRLAAHNEQFF
-,TRBV9,CASSVTGATNEKLFF
-,TRBV4-1,CASSQSYRDRGYEQYF
few,TRBV10-3,CAITTPGHRIAFF
-,TRBV5-8,CASNGGTGVNTEAFF
-,TRBV5-5,CASSLGQGTQPAWGEAFF
-,TRBV4-1,CASSQDSGSSYNEQFF
-,TRBV6-1,CASSALFGGREYYNEQFF
-,TRBV29-1,CSVPDLSQGEGYTF
-,TRBV19,CASSIVFNSPNTEAFF
-,TRBV12-5,CASGLGTGMGETQYF
-,TRBV7-9,CASSLGDKYYGYTF
-,TRBV4-2,CASSPGGLNTEAFF
once,TRBV5-4,CASSTPPSYEQYF
once,TRBV7-9,CASSLVSLSSYGYTF
-,TRBV7-8,CASSFLGSKGNEQFF
-,TRBV9,CASTGGGTSADTQYF